The 2 T cell receptor beta chains below were found in one sample sequenced in a study of beta chain features in type 1 diabetes. Broader study findings: Researchers report that Type 1 diabetes patients had moderately but significantly shorter TCRB CDR3s across all four CD4+ subsets.

Expressed TCRB transcripts were sequenced after all isolated RNA was converted to cDNA. Clones were sequenced by immunoSEQ multiplex PCR, and TCRdb holds only the in-frame ones, with some missing. The repertoire holds fewer than 200,000 clones, with approximately 10% as singletons. These receptors lack a known antigen. Sequencing was carried out using central memory CD4+ T cells from blood. These TCRs come from a man aged 25 to 40 with type 1 diabetes.

This clone turned up a few times. CDR3 in amino acids: CASSLTGYTGELFF. Written as DNA, the CDR3 is TGCGCCAGCAGCTTGACAGGCTACACCGGGGAGCTGTTTTTT. The chain uses TRBV5-1 and TRBJ2-2; D is perhaps TRBD1 (5 bases). The CDR3 is made up of 14 amino acids. V lost 1 base and J lost 3, with 7 bases in between. Germline V gives CDR1 SGHRS, CDR2 YFSETQ.

This clone was seen a few times. J is TRBJ1-5 and V is TRBV2; D gene unclear. The CDR3 contains 12 residues. CDR1 is SNHLY and CDR2 is FYNNEI in the germline V gene. V was pared by 5 bases and J by 3 bases, with 5 bases between. The CDR3 nucleotides read TGTGCCAGCAGTCTCTACAATCAGCCCCAGCATTTT. This translates into CASSLYNQPQHF.